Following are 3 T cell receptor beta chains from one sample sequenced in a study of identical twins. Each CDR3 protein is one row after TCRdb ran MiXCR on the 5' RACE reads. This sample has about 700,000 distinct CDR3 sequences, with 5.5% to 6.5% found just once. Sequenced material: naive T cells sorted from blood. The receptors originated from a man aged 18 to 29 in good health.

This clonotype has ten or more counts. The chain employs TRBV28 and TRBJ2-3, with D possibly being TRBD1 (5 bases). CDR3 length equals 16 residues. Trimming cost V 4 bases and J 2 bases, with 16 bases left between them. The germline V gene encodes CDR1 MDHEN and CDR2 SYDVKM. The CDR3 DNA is TGTGCCAGCAGTTCTTCATTCCAGGGTATCACAGATACGCAGTATTTT. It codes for CASSSSFQGITDTQYF.

In DNA, the CDR3 is TGCGCCAGCAGCCAAAGGGACACTTTAGCCAAAAACATTCAGTACTTC. Its translation: CASSQRDTLAKNIQYF. The genes are TRBV4-3 and TRBJ2-4, with a weak D call TRBD1 (6 bases). V was trimmed by 2 bases and J by 0 bases, leaving 11 bases between them. Germline V gives CDR1 LGHNA, CDR2 YSLEER. This CDR3 region has 16 residues.

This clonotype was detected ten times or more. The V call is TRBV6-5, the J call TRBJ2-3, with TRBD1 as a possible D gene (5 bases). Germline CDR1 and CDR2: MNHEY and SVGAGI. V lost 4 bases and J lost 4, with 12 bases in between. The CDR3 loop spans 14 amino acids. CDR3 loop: CASSSARAPDTQYF. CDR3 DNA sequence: TGTGCCAGCAGTTCGGCCAGGGCGCCAGATACGCAGTATTTT.